This T cell receptor (beta chain) was found in a study of T cells in Graves' hyperthyroidism and ophthalmopathy. Template material for amplifying TCR beta CDR3 regions consisted of RNA transcripts. A first-round RT-PCR of the TCR CDR3 used the HTBI primer set. TCRdb reanalysed the multiplex PCR reads using MiXCR and keeps one entry per CDR3 protein. The sample shows 250,000 or so distinct CDR3 sequences, approximately 16% of them seen only once. Findings of the study overall: Also found in blood were most expanded thyroid clonotypes above 0.001. Using 13 V-J features, a model discriminated ophthalmopathy from stable hyperthyroidism.

Diagnostic assessment was based on clinical symptoms, serum thyroxine and TRAb, thyroid ultrasound and orbital computed tomography. Blood sampling occurred at first hyperthyroidism diagnosis, ahead of any ophthalmopathy symptoms. Germline V CDR1 and CDR2: MNHNS, SASEGT. The CDR3 length is 15 residues. This clonotype was detected a few times. Its cognate antigen is unknown. With a much larger clone just one base away, this may be a read error. This chain connects TRBV6-1 to TRBJ2-7; 13 nucleotides match TRBD2. The sample consisted of blood. The sequence was obtained from a woman between 50 and 59 years old with Graves' hyperthyroidism that later progressed to Graves' ophthalmopathy. CDR3 DNA: TGTGCCAGCAGCCGTGGGACTAGCGGGACCTACGGGCAGTACTTC. Translating gives CASSRGTSGTYGQYF.